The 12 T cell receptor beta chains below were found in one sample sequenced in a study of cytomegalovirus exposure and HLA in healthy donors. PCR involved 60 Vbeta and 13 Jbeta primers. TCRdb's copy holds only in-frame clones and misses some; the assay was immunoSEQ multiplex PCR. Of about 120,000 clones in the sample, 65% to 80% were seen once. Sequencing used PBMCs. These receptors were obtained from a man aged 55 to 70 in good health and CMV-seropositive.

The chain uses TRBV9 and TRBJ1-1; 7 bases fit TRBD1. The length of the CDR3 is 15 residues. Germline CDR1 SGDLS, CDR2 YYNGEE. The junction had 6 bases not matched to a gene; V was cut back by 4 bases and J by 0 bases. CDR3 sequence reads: CASSRDSFMNTEAFF. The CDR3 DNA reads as TGTGCCAGCAGCCGGGACAGCTTTATGAACACTGAAGCTTTCTTT.

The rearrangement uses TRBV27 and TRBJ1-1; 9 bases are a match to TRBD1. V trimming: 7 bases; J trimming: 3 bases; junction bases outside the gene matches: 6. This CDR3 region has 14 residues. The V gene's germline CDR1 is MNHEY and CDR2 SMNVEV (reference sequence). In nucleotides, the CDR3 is TGTGCCAGCACCCCTGGGACAGGGCACACTGAAGCTTTCTTT. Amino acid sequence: CASTPGTGHTEAFF.

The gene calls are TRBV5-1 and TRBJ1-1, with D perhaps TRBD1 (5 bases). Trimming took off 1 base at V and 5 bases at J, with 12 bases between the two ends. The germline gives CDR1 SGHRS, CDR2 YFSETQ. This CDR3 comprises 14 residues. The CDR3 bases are TGCGCCAGCAGCTTGCAGGGAATAGGGACTGAAGCTTTCTTT. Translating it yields CASSLQGIGTEAFF.

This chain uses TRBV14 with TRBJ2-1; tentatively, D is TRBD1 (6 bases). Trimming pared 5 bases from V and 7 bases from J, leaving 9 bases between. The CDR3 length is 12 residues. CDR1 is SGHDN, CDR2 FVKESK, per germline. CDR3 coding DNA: TGTGCCAGCAGCAGGGGGTGGAATGAGCAGTTCTTC. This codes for CASSRGWNEQFF.

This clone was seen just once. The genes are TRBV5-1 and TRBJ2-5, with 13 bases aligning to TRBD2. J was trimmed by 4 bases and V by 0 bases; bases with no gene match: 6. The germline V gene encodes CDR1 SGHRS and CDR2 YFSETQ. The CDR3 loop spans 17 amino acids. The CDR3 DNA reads TGCGCCAGCAGCTTGGGACTAGCGGGAGGATTAGGAGAGACCCAGTACTTC. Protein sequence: CASSLGLAGGLGETQYF.

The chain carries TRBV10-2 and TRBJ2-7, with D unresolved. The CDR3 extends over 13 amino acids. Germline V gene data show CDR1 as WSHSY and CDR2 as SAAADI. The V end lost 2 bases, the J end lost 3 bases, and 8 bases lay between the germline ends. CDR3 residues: CASSEGLYYEQYF. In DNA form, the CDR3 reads TGCGCCAGCAGTGAGGGCCTGTACTACGAGCAGTACTTC.

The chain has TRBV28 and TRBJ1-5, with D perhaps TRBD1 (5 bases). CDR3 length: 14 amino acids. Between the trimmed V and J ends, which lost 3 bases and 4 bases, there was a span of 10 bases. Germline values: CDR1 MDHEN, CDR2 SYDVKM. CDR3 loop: CASSFDDRNQPQHF. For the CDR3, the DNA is TGTGCCAGCAGTTTCGACGACAGAAATCAGCCCCAGCATTTT.

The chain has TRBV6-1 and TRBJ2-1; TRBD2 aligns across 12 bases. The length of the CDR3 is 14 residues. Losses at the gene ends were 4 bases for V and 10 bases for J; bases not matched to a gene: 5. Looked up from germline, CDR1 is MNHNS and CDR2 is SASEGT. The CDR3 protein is CASSATSGSDEQFF. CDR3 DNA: TGTGCCAGCAGTGCGACTAGCGGGAGCGACGAGCAGTTCTTC.

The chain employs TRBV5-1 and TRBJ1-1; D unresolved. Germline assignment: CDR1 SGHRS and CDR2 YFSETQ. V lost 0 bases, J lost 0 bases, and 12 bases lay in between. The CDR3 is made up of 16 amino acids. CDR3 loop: CASSLGATPLNTEAFF. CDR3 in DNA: TGCGCCAGCAGCTTGGGGGCGACACCCCTGAACACTGAAGCTTTCTTT.

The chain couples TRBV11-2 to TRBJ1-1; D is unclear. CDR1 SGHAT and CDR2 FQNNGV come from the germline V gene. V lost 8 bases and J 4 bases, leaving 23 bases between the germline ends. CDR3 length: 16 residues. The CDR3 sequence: CASAVLPTRLSTEAFF. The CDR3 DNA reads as TGTGCCAGCGCCGTCCTTCCGACAAGGTTGAGCACTGAAGCTTTCTTT.

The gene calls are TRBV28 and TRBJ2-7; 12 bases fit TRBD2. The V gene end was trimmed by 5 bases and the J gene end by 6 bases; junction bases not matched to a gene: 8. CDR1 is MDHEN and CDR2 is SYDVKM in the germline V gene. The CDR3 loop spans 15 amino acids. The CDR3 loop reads CASSPSSGREAEQYF. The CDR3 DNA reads TGTGCCAGCAGTCCGTCTAGCGGGAGGGAGGCCGAGCAGTACTTC. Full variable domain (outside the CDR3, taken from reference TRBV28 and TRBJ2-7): DVKVTQSSRYLVKRTGEKVFLECVQDMDHENMFWYRQDPGLGLRLIYFSYDVKMKEKGDIPEGYSVSREKKERFSLILESASTNQTSMYLCASSPSSGREAEQYFGPGTRLTVT.

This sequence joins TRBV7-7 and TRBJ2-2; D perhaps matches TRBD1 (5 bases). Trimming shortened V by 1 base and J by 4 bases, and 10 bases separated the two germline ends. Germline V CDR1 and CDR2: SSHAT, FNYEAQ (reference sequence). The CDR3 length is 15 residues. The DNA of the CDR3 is TGTGCCAGCAGCTTAGACAGGTTGGGCACCGGGGAGCTGTTTTTT. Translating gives CASSLDRLGTGELFF.